Below, 19 T cell receptor beta chains from the same sample are listed, as sequenced in a study of T cell responses to AZD1222 COVID-19 vaccine. Some clones are missing from TCRdb's copy, which holds only in-frame ones; the method was immunoSEQ multiplex PCR. This sample has just over 60,000 clones; 76% occur once, and the top ten carry around 15%. The sequenced sample was peripheral blood, obtained on day 0 of AZD1222 vaccination. The receptors were sampled from an adult in good health.

This rearrangement joins TRBV7-9 to TRBJ2-2; D is possibly TRBD1 (5 bases). The CDR3 is made up of 15 amino acids. The V gene's germline CDR1 is SEHNR and CDR2 FQNEAQ (reference sequence). V shed 2 bases and J shed 5 bases, with 12 bases lying between them. CDR3: CASSLKGAGTGELFF. The DNA of the CDR3 is TGTGCCAGCAGCTTAAAAGGGGCTGGGACCGGGGAGCTGTTTTTT. The variable domain in full, completed from reference TRBV7-9 and TRBJ2-2, reads DTGVSQNPRHKITKRGQNVTFRCDPISEHNRLYWYRQTLGQGPEFLTYFQNEAQLEKSRLLSDRFSAERPKGSFSTLEIQRTEQGDSAMYLCASSLKGAGTGELFFGEGSRLTVL.

This clone has only one observation. V and J are TRBV10-3 and TRBJ1-5; TRBD1 matches 8 bases. Germline CDR1 is ENHRY and CDR2 is SYGVKD. The CDR3 is 15 amino acids. Trimming took 0 bases from V and 5 from J; bases not matched to a gene: 3. CDR3 protein: CAISESGTGYQPQHF. CDR3 coding DNA: TGTGCCATCAGTGAGTCCGGGACAGGCTATCAGCCCCAGCATTTT.

The V and J genes are TRBV28 and TRBJ1-4; D gene unclear. There are 13 residues in the CDR3. Between the trimmed V and J ends, which lost 4 bases and 0 bases, there was a span of 3 bases. Germline CDR1 MDHEN, CDR2 SYDVKM. The CDR3: CASSSTTNEKLFF. DNA for the CDR3: TGTGCCAGCAGTTCCACAACTAATGAAAAACTGTTTTTT. Based on the CDR3 plus reference TRBV28 and TRBJ1-4, the full variable domain is DVKVTQSSRYLVKRTGEKVFLECVQDMDHENMFWYRQDPGLGLRLIYFSYDVKMKEKGDIPEGYSVSREKKERFSLILESASTNQTSMYLCASSSTTNEKLFFGSGTQLSVL.

The V and J genes are TRBV4-3 and TRBJ1-2, with D possibly matching TRBD1 (5 bases). CDR3 length: 15 amino acids. CDR1 LGHNA and CDR2 YSLEER come from the germline V gene. V lost 4 bases and J lost 1, with 13 bases in between. The CDR3 sequence: CASSPDEGNNYGYTF. The CDR3, as DNA: TGCGCCAGCAGCCCCGATGAGGGGAATAACTATGGCTACACCTTC.

This rearrangement joins TRBV7-9 to TRBJ2-3; D is perhaps TRBD2 (5 bases). CDR1 is SEHNR, CDR2 FQNEAQ, per germline (reference sequence). The CDR3 consists of 13 residues. The V gene lost 5 bases and the J gene lost 8 bases, with 14 bases spanning the gap. CDR3 region: CASSTRAVGTQYF. The CDR3 region has the DNA TGTGCCAGCAGCACTAGGGCGGTGGGTACGCAGTATTTT.

The chain carries TRBV4-3 and TRBJ1-1; 10 bases agree with TRBD1. The CDR3 has 16 residues. The J segment lost 3 bases and the V segment lost 4 bases, leaving 8 bases of the junction unmatched. Germline-derived CDR1 and CDR2 are LGHNA and YSLEER. DNA for the CDR3: TGCGCCAGCAGCCTGACAGGGGGCCGGGGAGACACTGAAGCTTTCTTT. Translated, it gives CASSLTGGRGDTEAFF.

The chain combines TRBV5-6 with TRBJ1-1; unclear D gene. V gave up 1 base and J gave up 1 base, with 2 bases separating them. The CDR3 runs to 12 residues. Germline V gene lookup returns CDR1 SGHDT and CDR2 YYEEEE. The CDR3 is CASSLWNTEAFF. Written as DNA, the CDR3 is TGTGCCAGCAGCTTGTGGAACACTGAAGCTTTCTTT.

The chain recombines TRBV7-9 with TRBJ1-2; TRBD1 is a possible D gene (5 bases). This CDR3 comprises 14 residues. V lost 4 bases, J lost 1 base, and 10 bases lay in between. Germline V CDR1 and CDR2: SEHNR, FQNEAQ (reference sequence). The CDR3 loop is CASSSFDSNYGYTF. The CDR3 DNA sequence: TGTGCCAGCAGCTCCTTTGACAGTAACTATGGCTACACCTTC. The entire variable domain, with the rest obtained from reference TRBV7-9 and TRBJ1-2, is as follows: DTGVSQNPRHKITKRGQNVTFRCDPISEHNRLYWYRQTLGQGPEFLTYFQNEAQLEKSRLLSDRFSAERPKGSFSTLEIQRTEQGDSAMYLCASSSFDSNYGYTFGSGTRLTVV.

This clone was found once. V usage is TRBV5-4 and J usage is TRBJ1-4; D is unresolved. Germline CDR1 and CDR2: SGHNT and YYREEE (reference sequence). The V and J ends lost 0 bases and 0 bases respectively, with 9 bases between them. The CDR3 is 16 residues long. The CDR3, as DNA: TGTGCCAGCAGCTTGGCCGGTGGTTCAACTAATGAAAAACTGTTTTTT. Encoded protein: CASSLAGGSTNEKLFF.

This clone was picked up a small number of times. This CDR3 is CASSLAGGFYNEQFF. The CDR3 DNA is TGTGCCAGCAGCTTAGCGGGGGGCTTCTACAATGAGCAGTTCTTC. V gene TRBV7-3 combines with J gene TRBJ2-1, with 8 bases matching TRBD2. V trimming: 2 bases; J trimming: 3 bases; junction bases outside the gene matches: 3. CDR3 length equals 15 residues. The germline V gene encodes CDR1 SGHTA and CDR2 FQGTGA.

This clone was detected only once. The rearrangement uses TRBV11-2 and TRBJ2-1, with D hard to call. The CDR3 is made up of 13 amino acids. Per the germline V gene, CDR1 is SGHAT and CDR2 is FQNNGV. V was cut by 8 bases and J by 4 bases, with 12 bases left in between. The CDR3 protein is CASLLMPYNEQFF. CDR3 DNA: TGTGCCAGCTTGTTAATGCCATACAATGAGCAGTTCTTC.

This sequence joins TRBV11-2 and TRBJ1-2, with no clear D. CDR3 length: 13 amino acids. Germline V CDR1 and CDR2: SGHAT, FQNNGV. The V end lost 1 base, the J end lost 2 bases, and 5 bases lay between the germline ends. CDR3 sequence (DNA): TGTGCCAGCAGCTTAGGGTCCAACTATGGCTACACCTTC. Its translation: CASSLGSNYGYTF.

The rearrangement links TRBV19 to TRBJ1-2; D may be TRBD1 (5 bases). The CDR3 runs 14 residues. The ends were cut back, 7 bases at V and 7 bases at J, with 19 bases in the middle. CDR1 is LNHDA, CDR2 SQIVND, per germline (reference sequence). The CDR3 sequence: CASTRRGAAGGYTF. The CDR3 DNA is TGTGCCAGTACCAGAAGAGGGGCAGCTGGTGGCTACACCTTC.

This clone was detected only a few times. The chain combines TRBV7-2 with TRBJ2-3, with 9 bases matching TRBD2. Germline assignment: CDR1 SGHTA and CDR2 FQGNSA. The CDR3 totals 17 residues. J gave up 5 bases and V 5 bases, and 14 bases lay outside the gene matches. The CDR3 protein is CASSRGLSGGFGDTQYF. The CDR3 nucleotides are TGTGCCAGCAGCCGTGGGCTCAGCGGGGGGTTCGGAGATACGCAGTATTTT.

The chain is built from TRBV7-8 and TRBJ1-6; 10 nucleotides agree with TRBD1. V lost 5 bases, J lost 10 bases, and 5 bases stayed unmatched. The CDR3 consists of 14 residues. The germline V gene encodes CDR1 SGHVS and CDR2 FQNEAQ. This CDR3 is CASSTRQGASPLHF. As DNA, the CDR3 is TGTGCCAGCAGCACCAGACAGGGGGCGTCACCCCTCCACTTT.

This chain joins TRBV19 and TRBJ2-5, with D maybe TRBD2 (6 bases). This CDR3 has 15 residues. CDR1 is LNHDA, CDR2 SQIVND, per germline (reference sequence). V was trimmed by 1 base and J by 4 bases, leaving 13 bases between them. The CDR3 DNA is TGTGCCAGTAGTATAGCAGCGGGTATAGGAGAGACCCAGTACTTC. This translates into CASSIAAGIGETQYF.

The chain carries TRBV10-3 and TRBJ1-1; 8 bases are a match to TRBD1. The CDR3 is 15 residues long. V trimming: 6 bases; J trimming: 1 base; junction bases outside the gene matches: 7. Germline CDR1 is ENHRY and CDR2 is SYGVKD. The chain's CDR3 is CAIRGQVTGNTEAFF. The DNA of the CDR3 is TGTGCCATCAGGGGACAGGTCACGGGGAACACTGAAGCTTTCTTT.

The chain links TRBV11-3 to TRBJ2-7, with D perhaps being TRBD1 or TRBD2 (5 bases each). The CDR3 length is 13 residues. Germline V gives CDR1 SGHNT, CDR2 YENEEA. The V end was cut by 3 bases, the J end by 2 bases, with 8 bases between. The CDR3 protein is CASSLRGTYEQYF. The DNA of the CDR3 is TGTGCCAGCAGCTTGAGGGGTACCTACGAGCAGTACTTC.

This chain joins TRBV29-1 and TRBJ1-2; a possible D gene is TRBD1 (6 bases). The ends were cut back, 4 bases at V and 5 bases at J, with 11 bases in the middle. This CDR3 has 12 residues. Germline CDR1 and CDR2: SQVTM and ANQGSEA. The CDR3 nucleotides read TGCAGCGTTGGCGAGGGGGAGTATGGCTACACCTTC. This codes for CSVGEGEYGYTF.